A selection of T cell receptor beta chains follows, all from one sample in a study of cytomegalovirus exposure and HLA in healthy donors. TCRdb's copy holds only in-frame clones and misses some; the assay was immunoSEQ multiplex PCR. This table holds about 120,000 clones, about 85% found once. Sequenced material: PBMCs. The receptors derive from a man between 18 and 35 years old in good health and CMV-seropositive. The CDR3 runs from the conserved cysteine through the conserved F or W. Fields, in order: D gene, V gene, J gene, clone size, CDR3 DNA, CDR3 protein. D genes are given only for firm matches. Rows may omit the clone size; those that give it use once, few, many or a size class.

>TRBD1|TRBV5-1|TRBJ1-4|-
TGCGCCAGCAGCCCTACAGGGGGCATGAAAAAACTGTTTTTT
CASSPTGGMKKLFF
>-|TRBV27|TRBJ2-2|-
TGTGCCAGCAGTTTGATCGGGTTGCCCGGGGAGCTGTTTTTT
CASSLIGLPGELFF
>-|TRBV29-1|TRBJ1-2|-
TGCAGCGTTTTAGGTGGGAGCCTGTTTTATGGCTACACCTTC
CSVLGGSLFYGYTF
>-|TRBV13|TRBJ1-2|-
TGTGCCAGCAGCTTAAAGGCCCTCAGGGTCCCAAACTATGGCTACACCTTC
CASSLKALRVPNYGYTF
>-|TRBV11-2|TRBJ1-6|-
TGTGCCAGCAGCTTAGATAAGCCGGTCCTCGGAGGTTCACCCCTCCACTTT
CASSLDKPVLGGSPLHF
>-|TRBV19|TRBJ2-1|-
TGTGCCAGTAGTATAGAACCGGGACTCCGCAATGAGCAGTTCTTC
CASSIEPGLRNEQFF
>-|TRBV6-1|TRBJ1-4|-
TGTGCCAGCCGGCCGACATGGACTAATGAAAAACTGTTTTTT
CASRPTWTNEKLFF
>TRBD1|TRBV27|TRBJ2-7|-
TGTGCCAGCAGCCCGACAGGGGTACACGAGCAGTACTTC
CASSPTGVHEQYF
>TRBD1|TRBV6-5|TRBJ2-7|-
TGTGCCAGCAGTTACAGACGGGACAGGGCCTACGAGCAGTACTTC
CASSYRRDRAYEQYF
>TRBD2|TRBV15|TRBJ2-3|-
TGTGCCACCAGCCTGGGGCTAGCGGGGGTCACAGATACGCAGTATTTT
CATSLGLAGVTDTQYF
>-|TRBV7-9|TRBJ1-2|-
TGTGCCAGCAGCTTAGAATACAGCCTCTACACCTTC
CASSLEYSLYTF
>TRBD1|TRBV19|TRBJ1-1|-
TGTGCCAGTAGTATAAAAGGGGGCGGCTACACTGAAGCTTTCTTT
CASSIKGGGYTEAFF
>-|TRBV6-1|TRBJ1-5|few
TGTGCCAGCAGGAACAGGGGCAATCAGCCCCAGCATTTT
CASRNRGNQPQHF
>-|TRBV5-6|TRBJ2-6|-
TGTGCCACCAGAGGATGGGGCACCCCCAGAACCTCTGGGGCCAACGTCCTGACTTTC
CATRGWGTPRTSGANVLTF
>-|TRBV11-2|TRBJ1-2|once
TGTGCCAGCAGCTTACAGGGGAATGGCTACACCTTC
CASSLQGNGYTF
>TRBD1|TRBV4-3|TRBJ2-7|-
TGCGCCAGCAGCCGGGGGACAGGGGAATCCTACGAGCAGTACTTC
CASSRGTGESYEQYF
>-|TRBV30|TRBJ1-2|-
TGTGCCTGGAGCCTCGACAGTACGGCTTGGGGCTACACCTTC
CAWSLDSTAWGYTF
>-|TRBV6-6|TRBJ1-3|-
TGTGCCAGCAGTATTATGGCAGGGCCCGGAAACACCATATATTTT
CASSIMAGPGNTIYF
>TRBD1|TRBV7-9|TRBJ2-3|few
TGTGCCAGCAGTGACGGTTCGACAGGGAGCACAGATACGCAGTATTTT
CASSDGSTGSTDTQYF
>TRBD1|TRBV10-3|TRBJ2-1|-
TGTGCCATCAGTGCCGGGACAGCGGCCTACAATGAGCAGTTCTTC
CAISAGTAAYNEQFF
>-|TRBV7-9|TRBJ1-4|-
TGTGCCAGCAGCTTTTTTGAGGCCACTAATGAAAAACTGTTTTTT
CASSFFEATNEKLFF
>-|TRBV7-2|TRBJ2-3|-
TGTGCCAGCAGCTTAACCGGGGGTGGTGCAGATACGCAGTATTTT
CASSLTGGGADTQYF
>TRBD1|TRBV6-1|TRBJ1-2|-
TGTGCCAGCAGTGAAGCGGGGACAGGGAGCTATGGCTACACCTTC
CASSEAGTGSYGYTF
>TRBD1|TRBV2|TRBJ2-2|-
TGTGCCAGCAGGGACGGACAGGGGAACACCGGGGAGCTGTTTTTT
CASRDGQGNTGELFF
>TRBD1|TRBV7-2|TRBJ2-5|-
TGTGCCAGCAGCCGGACAGGGGGCAAAGAGACCCAGTACTTC
CASSRTGGKETQYF
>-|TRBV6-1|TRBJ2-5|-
TGTGCCAGCACTGTACAGGCGTACCAAGAGACCCAGTACTTC
CASTVQAYQETQYF
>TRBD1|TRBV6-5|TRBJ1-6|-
TGTGCCAGCAGTTACATGACAGGGAGGAATTCACCCCTCCACTTT
CASSYMTGRNSPLHF
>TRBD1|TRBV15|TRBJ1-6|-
TGTGCCACCAGCAGAGATGTACAGGGGGTTTCACCCCTCCACTTT
CATSRDVQGVSPLHF
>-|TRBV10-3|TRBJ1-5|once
TGTGCCATCAGTGAGTCTGGAACAGTAAGCAATCAGCCCCAGCATTTT
CAISESGTVSNQPQHF
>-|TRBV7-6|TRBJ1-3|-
TGTGCCAGCAGTTCAGGGCCTGGAAACACCATATATTTT
CASSSGPGNTIYF
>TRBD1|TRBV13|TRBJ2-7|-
TGTGCCAGCAGCGGACAGGGGAGTCCCTACGAGCAGTACTTC
CASSGQGSPYEQYF
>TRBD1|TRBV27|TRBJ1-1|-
TGTGCCAGCAGTTTATTTCGCCCCGGGACAGGGGCCTCGAACACTGAAGCTTTCTTT
CASSLFRPGTGASNTEAFF
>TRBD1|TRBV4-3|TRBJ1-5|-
TGCGTCAGCAGCCTGACAGGGGAGAGGAACCAGCCCCAGCATTTT
CVSSLTGERNQPQHF
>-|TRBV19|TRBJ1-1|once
TGTGCCAGTAGCTCACAGGGTGGCACTGAAGCTTTCTTT
CASSSQGGTEAFF
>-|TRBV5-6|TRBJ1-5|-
TGTGCCAGCAGCTTGGCACCTACCCCCGATCAGCCCCAGCATTTT
CASSLAPTPDQPQHF
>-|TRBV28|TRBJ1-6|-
TGTGCCAGCAGTACGTACAGGTTACGCCCGGAAAATTCACCCCTCCACTTT
CASSTYRLRPENSPLHF
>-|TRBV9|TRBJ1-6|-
TGTGCCAGCAGCAGACCCGGGACATCGGCTTCACCCCTCCACTTT
CASSRPGTSASPLHF
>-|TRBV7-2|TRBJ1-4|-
TGTGCCAGCAGTCCCAGTGGGGGGGCAGGGGAAAAACTGTTTTTT
CASSPSGGAGEKLFF
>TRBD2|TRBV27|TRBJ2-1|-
TGTGCCAGCAGTTCGTTAGCGGGGGGGCCGGGTGAGCAGTTCTTC
CASSSLAGGPGEQFF
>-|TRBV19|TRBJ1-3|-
TGTGCCAGTCGAGGAGGAGTCCAAACCATATATTTT
CASRGGVQTIYF
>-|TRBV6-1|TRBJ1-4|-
TGTGCCGGCAGGGGATTGGGAGGCCATGAAAAACTGTTTTTT
CAGRGLGGHEKLFF
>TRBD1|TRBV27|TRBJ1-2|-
TGTGCCAGCAGCTTAGGGACAGGGACTAACTATGGCTACACCTTC
CASSLGTGTNYGYTF
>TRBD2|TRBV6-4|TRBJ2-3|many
TGTGCCAGCAGTGACTCTAGCGGGGGGGCAGATACGCAGTATTTT
CASSDSSGGADTQYF
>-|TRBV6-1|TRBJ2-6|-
TGTGCCAGCAGTGAGACGACGGGCTCTGGGGCCAACGTCCTGACTTTC
CASSETTGSGANVLTF
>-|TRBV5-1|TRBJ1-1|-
TGCGCCAGCAGCTTGGAGCCAGGGGTGGAGAAAACTGAAGCTTTCTTT
CASSLEPGVEKTEAFF
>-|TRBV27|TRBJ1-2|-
TGTGCCAGCAGTTCCATCACTTCTAACTATGGCTACACCTTC
CASSSITSNYGYTF